The next 21 T cell receptor beta chains were all read from a single sample in a study of shared clonotypes between healthy human individuals. Clones were read by immunoSEQ multiplex PCR, and TCRdb kept only the in-frame ones, dropping some. The sample has some 740,000 clones, 85% to 95% seen once. Terminally differentiated effector memory CD45RA+ cells were excluded from the naive CD8 cells, which were CD45RO-negative and positively selected for CCR7. Material for sequencing was naive CD8+ T cells sorted from blood. Receptors originate from a man aged 25 to 40 in good health.

The chain carries TRBV27 and TRBJ1-2; D possibly corresponds to TRBD1 (5 bases). V lost 0 bases, J lost 3 bases, and 5 bases lay in between. Germline assignment: CDR1 MNHEY and CDR2 SMNVEV (reference sequence). The CDR3 contains 13 residues. The CDR3, as DNA: TGTGCCAGCAGTTTATCGGGGGACTATGGCTACACCTTC. It translates to CASSLSGDYGYTF.

V gene TRBV27 combines with J gene TRBJ2-2; TRBD1 aligns across 8 bases. CDR3 size: 15 residues. V lost 2 bases, J lost 4 bases, and 3 bases stayed unmatched. Per germline, CDR1 MNHEY and CDR2 SMNVEV (reference sequence). CDR3 in DNA: TGTGCCAGCAGTTTACAGGGGGCGCCCACCGGGGAGCTGTTTTTT. This translates into CASSLQGAPTGELFF.

CDR3 nucleotides: TGTGCCAGCAGCTTAGAGCTTGATTCCGGGGAGCTGTTTTTT. This gives the protein CASSLELDSGELFF. The rearrangement joins TRBV13 to TRBJ2-2; D is unresolved. V shed 1 base and J shed 6 bases, with 9 bases lying between them. There are 14 residues in the CDR3. Per the germline V gene, CDR1 is PRHDT and CDR2 is FYEKMQ (reference sequence).

The chain employs TRBV19 and TRBJ1-5, with D unresolved. Germline V lookup: CDR1 LNHDA, CDR2 SQIVND (reference sequence). Between the trimmed V and J ends, which lost 2 bases and 3 bases, there was a span of 14 bases. The CDR3 extends over 16 amino acids. CDR3 sequence reads: CASSITAGPYNQPQHF. The CDR3 coding sequence is TGTGCCAGTAGTATAACGGCCGGCCCTTACAATCAGCCCCAGCATTTT.

This chain joins TRBV5-6 and TRBJ2-7, with D tentatively TRBD1 (5 bases). Trimming left V 0 bases short and J 3 bases short, with 10 bases between. Germline CDR1 and CDR2: SGHDT and YYEEEE. This CDR3 contains 14 residues. The CDR3 nucleotides are TGTGCCAGCAGCTTGGGACAGAGCTTCTACGAGCAGTACTTC. It specifies CASSLGQSFYEQYF.

The chain uses TRBV5-8 and TRBJ1-3; 7 bases are shared with TRBD1. Germline assignment: CDR1 SGHTS and CDR2 YDEGEE. After removal of 3 bases from V and 2 bases from J, the junction contained 5 bases not matched to a gene. The length of the CDR3 is 15 residues. Here the CDR3 reads CASSWTGVAGNTIYF. The CDR3 coding sequence is TGTGCCAGCAGCTGGACAGGCGTCGCTGGAAACACCATATATTTT. The variable domain in full, with the rest retrieved from reference TRBV5-8 and TRBJ1-3, is EAGVTQSPTHLIKTRGQQATLRCSPISGHTSVYWYQQALGLGLQFLLWYDEGEERNRGNFPPRFSGRQFPNYSSELNVNALELEDSALYLCASSWTGVAGNTIYFGEGSWLTVV.

The chain is built from TRBV19 and TRBJ2-2; D unclear. From germline, CDR1 is LNHDA and CDR2 SQIVND (reference sequence). The CDR3 has 14 amino acids. The V end was cut by 1 base, the J end by 4 bases, with 7 bases between. The CDR3 loop is CASSIGSSTGELFF. DNA for the CDR3: TGTGCCAGTAGTATAGGTTCTAGCACCGGGGAGCTGTTTTTT.

The chain recombines TRBV7-3 with TRBJ2-1; 8 bases match TRBD2. Germline V CDR1 and CDR2: SGHTA, FQGTGA. J gave up 3 bases and V 4 bases, and 14 bases lay outside the gene matches. This CDR3 contains 18 residues. Written as DNA, the CDR3 is TGTGCCAGCAGCTACCTTCCCCTTAGTAGCGGGGACTACAATGAGCAGTTCTTC. This sequence encodes CASSYLPLSSGDYNEQFF.

This sequence joins TRBV10-3 and TRBJ2-2; D is tentatively TRBD1 or TRBD2 (5 bases each). V dropped 8 bases and J dropped 2 bases, with 9 bases sitting between them. The CDR3 contains 13 residues. Germline CDR1 reads ENHRY; CDR2 reads SYGVKD. For the CDR3, the DNA is TGTGCCATCCGGGACGGCAACACCGGGGAGCTGTTTTTT. Its protein product is CAIRDGNTGELFF.

J is TRBJ1-2 and V is TRBV14; D is undetermined. The CDR3 length is 13 residues. The germline gives CDR1 SGHDN, CDR2 FVKESK. Trimming left V 4 bases short and J 1 base short, with 7 bases between. This CDR3 reads CASSPRGNYGYTF. The CDR3, as DNA: TGTGCCAGCAGCCCACGGGGTAACTATGGCTACACCTTC.

V is TRBV6-6 and J is TRBJ2-1; unclear D gene. This CDR3 comprises 14 residues. Germline V gene data show CDR1 as MNHNY and CDR2 as SVGAGI (reference sequence). V was clipped by 0 bases and J by 6 bases, with 9 bases between them. The CDR3 DNA sequence: TGTGCCAGCAGTTACTCGAAAGAGGCCAATGAGCAGTTCTTC. It encodes CASSYSKEANEQFF.

The chain is built from TRBV28 and TRBJ1-3, with D perhaps matching TRBD1 (6 bases). Between the trimmed V and J ends, which lost 6 bases and 0 bases, there was a span of 18 bases. Germline values: CDR1 MDHEN, CDR2 SYDVKM. CDR3 length equals 17 residues. The DNA for the CDR3 is TGTGCCAGCAGAAGCCGGACAGCCATCTTCTCTGGAAACACCATATATTTT. Amino acid sequence: CASRSRTAIFSGNTIYF.

As to this clone: The same CDR3 arises from other DNA sequences in this sample as well. This chain connects TRBV25-1 to TRBJ1-4, with D hard to call. Germline V lookup: CDR1 MGHDK, CDR2 SYGVNS. This CDR3 region has 12 residues. Trimming took off 4 bases at V and 5 bases at J, with 5 bases between the two ends. CDR3 nucleotides: TGTGCCAGCAGTGGTGGAAATGAAAAACTGTTTTTT. Amino acids: CASSGGNEKLFF.

The count of this clone is one. This chain joins TRBV15 and TRBJ2-7; 8 nucleotides line up with TRBD2. This CDR3 has 13 residues. The V gene's germline CDR1 is LNHNV and CDR2 YYDKDF (reference sequence). Germline trimming cut 5 bases from V and 5 bases from J; bases unmatched to any gene: 5. DNA of the CDR3: TGTGCCACCAGCGTACTAGCGGACAACGAGCAGTACTTC. Its protein product is CATSVLADNEQYF.

The V call is TRBV6-5, the J call TRBJ2-2, with D tentatively TRBD2 (5 bases). Germline CDR1 MNHEY, CDR2 SVGAGI. The CDR3 consists of 15 residues. Trimming pared 0 bases from V and 5 bases from J, leaving 10 bases between. CDR3 in DNA: TGTGCCAGCAGTTACTCGTTCTCGGGGACCGGGGAGCTGTTTTTT. This translates into CASSYSFSGTGELFF.

This rearrangement joins TRBV11-2 to TRBJ1-1; TRBD1 aligns across 8 bases. The CDR3 is made up of 15 amino acids. Germline CDR1 SGHAT, CDR2 FQNNGV. The trim removed 5 bases at V and 9 bases at J, leaving 14 bases unmatched. CDR3 amino acids: CASSDRGQELEQAFF. In DNA, the CDR3 is TGTGCCAGCAGCGACAGGGGACAGGAGCTAGAACAAGCTTTCTTT.

The V call is TRBV6-1, the J call TRBJ2-7, with D perhaps TRBD1 or TRBD2 (5 bases each). The CDR3 runs to 15 residues. The V end was cut by 6 bases, the J end by 3 bases, with 18 bases between. Germline V CDR1 and CDR2: MNHNS, SASEGT. DNA for the CDR3: TGTGCCAGCAGCGCTCCCCGGGACGTAAACTACGAGCAGTACTTC. Amino acids: CASSAPRDVNYEQYF.

This chain connects TRBV10-3 to TRBJ2-1; D unresolved. CDR3 length equals 17 residues. V was pared by 3 bases and J by 5 bases, with 20 bases between. CDR1 is ENHRY, CDR2 SYGVKD, per germline. The CDR3 reads CAISDLQDPLVDNEQFF. CDR3 in DNA: TGTGCCATCAGTGATCTCCAGGACCCCCTAGTAGACAATGAGCAGTTCTTC.

The V gene is TRBV28, the J gene TRBJ2-1, with 8 bases that match TRBD1. Germline CDR1 MDHEN, CDR2 SYDVKM. The CDR3 is 12 residues long. Trimming removed 4 bases from V and 8 bases from J; junction bases left unmatched: 1. Here the CDR3 reads CASSSTGDEQFF. The CDR3 nucleotides read TGTGCCAGCAGTTCGACAGGGGATGAGCAGTTCTTC.

This chain joins TRBV7-8 and TRBJ2-7; no clear D gene. Trimming left V 3 bases short and J 7 bases short, with 13 bases between. The CDR3 totals 13 residues. Germline V CDR1 and CDR2: SGHVS, FQNEAQ. CDR3 sequence reads: CASSFIPRDEQYF. DNA of the CDR3: TGTGCCAGCAGCTTCATACCTAGGGATGAGCAGTACTTC. Full variable domain (outside the CDR3, taken from reference TRBV7-8 and TRBJ2-7): GAGVSQSPRYKVAKRGQDVALRCDPISGHVSLFWYQQALGQGPEFLTYFQNEAQLDKSGLPSDRFFAERPEGSVSTLKIQRTQQEDSAVYLCASSFIPRDEQYFGPGTRLTVT.

With regard to this clone: The same CDR3 can be traced to other DNA sequences in this sample. The chain is built from TRBV9 and TRBJ2-7; 9 bases match TRBD1. Trimming removed 4 bases from V and 4 bases from J; junction bases left unmatched: 6. Germline V gene lookup returns CDR1 SGDLS and CDR2 YYNGEE. The CDR3 is 14 residues long. The CDR3 sequence is CASSPGQGAYEQYF. The CDR3 DNA sequence: TGTGCCAGCAGCCCGGGACAGGGAGCGTACGAGCAGTACTTC.